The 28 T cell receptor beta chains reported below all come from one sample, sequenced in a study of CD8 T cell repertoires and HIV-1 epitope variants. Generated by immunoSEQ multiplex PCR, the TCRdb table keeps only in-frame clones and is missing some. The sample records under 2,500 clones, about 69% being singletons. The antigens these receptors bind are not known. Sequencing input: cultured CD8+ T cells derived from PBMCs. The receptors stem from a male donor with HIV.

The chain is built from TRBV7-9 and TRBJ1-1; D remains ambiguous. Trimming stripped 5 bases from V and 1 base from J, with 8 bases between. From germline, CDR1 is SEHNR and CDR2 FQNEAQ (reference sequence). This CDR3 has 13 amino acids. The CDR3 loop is CASSPRGNTEAFF. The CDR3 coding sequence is TGTGCCAGCAGCCCGCGGGGGAACACTGAAGCTTTCTTT. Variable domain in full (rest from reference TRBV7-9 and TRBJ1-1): DTGVSQNPRHKITKRGQNVTFRCDPISEHNRLYWYRQTLGQGPEFLTYFQNEAQLEKSRLLSDRFSAERPKGSFSTLEIQRTEQGDSAMYLCASSPRGNTEAFFGQGTRLTVV.

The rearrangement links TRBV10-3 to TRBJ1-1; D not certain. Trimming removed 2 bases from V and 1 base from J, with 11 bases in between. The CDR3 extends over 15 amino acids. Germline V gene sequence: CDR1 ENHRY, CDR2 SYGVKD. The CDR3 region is CAISEARSGNTEAFF. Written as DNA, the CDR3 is TGTGCCATCAGTGAGGCAAGAAGCGGGAACACTGAAGCTTTCTTT.

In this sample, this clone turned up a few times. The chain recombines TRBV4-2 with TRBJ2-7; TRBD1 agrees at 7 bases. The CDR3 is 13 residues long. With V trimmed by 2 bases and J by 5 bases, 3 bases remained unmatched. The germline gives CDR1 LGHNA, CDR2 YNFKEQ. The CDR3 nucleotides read TGTGCCAGCAGCCAAACAGGGGTCAACGAGCAGTACTTC. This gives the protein CASSQTGVNEQYF.

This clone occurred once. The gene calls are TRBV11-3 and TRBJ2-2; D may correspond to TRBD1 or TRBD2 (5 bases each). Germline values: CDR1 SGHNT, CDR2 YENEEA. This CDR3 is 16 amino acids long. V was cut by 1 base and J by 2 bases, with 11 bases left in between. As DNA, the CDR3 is TGTGCCAGCAGCTTAGGAGGGGCGCCCAACACCGGGGAGCTGTTTTTT. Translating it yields CASSLGGAPNTGELFF.

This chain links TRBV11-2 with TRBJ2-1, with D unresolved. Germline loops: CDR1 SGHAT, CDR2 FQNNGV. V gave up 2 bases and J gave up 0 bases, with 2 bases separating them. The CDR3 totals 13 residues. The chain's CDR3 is CASSLSSYNEQFF. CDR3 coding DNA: TGTGCCAGCAGCTTATCCTCCTACAATGAGCAGTTCTTC.

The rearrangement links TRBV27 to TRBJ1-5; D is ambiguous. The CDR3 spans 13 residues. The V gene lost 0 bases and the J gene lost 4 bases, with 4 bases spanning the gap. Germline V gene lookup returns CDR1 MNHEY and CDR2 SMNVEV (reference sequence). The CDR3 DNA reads TGTGCCAGCAGTTTATCTGCTAATCAGCCCCAGCATTTT. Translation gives CASSLSANQPQHF.

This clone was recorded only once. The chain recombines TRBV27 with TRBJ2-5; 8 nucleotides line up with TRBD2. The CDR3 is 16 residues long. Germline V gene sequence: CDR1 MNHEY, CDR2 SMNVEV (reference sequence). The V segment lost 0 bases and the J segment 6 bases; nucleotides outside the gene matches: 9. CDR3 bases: TGTGCCAGCAGTTTATCTAGCGGGGAGCCTCCAAAGACCCAGTACTTC. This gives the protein CASSLSSGEPPKTQYF.

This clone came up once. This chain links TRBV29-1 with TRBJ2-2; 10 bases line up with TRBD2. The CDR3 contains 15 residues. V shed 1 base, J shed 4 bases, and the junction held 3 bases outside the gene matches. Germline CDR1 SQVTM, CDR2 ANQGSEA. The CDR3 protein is CSVEGLAGATGELFF. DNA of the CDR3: TGCAGCGTTGAAGGGCTAGCGGGGGCCACCGGGGAGCTGTTTTTT.

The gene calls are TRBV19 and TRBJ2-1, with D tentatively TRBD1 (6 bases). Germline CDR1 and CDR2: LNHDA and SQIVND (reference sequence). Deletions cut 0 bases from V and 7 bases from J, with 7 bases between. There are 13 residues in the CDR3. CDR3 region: CASSIDTGNEQFF. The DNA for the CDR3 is TGTGCCAGTAGTATAGACACAGGGAATGAGCAGTTCTTC.

In DNA, the CDR3 is TGTGCCAGCTCCGTCCAGACAGGAGTTTACGAGCAGTACTTC. It encodes CASSVQTGVYEQYF. The V and J genes are TRBV18 and TRBJ2-7; D might be TRBD1 (6 bases). The length of the CDR3 is 14 residues. Germline lookup yields CDR1 KGHSH and CDR2 LQKENI. Trimming took 6 bases from V and 4 from J, leaving 16 bases between them.

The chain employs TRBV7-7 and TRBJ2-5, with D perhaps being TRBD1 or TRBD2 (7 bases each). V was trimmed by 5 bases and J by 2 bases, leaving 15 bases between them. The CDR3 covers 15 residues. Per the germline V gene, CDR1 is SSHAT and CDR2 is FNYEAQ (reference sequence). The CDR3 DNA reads TGTGCCAGCAGCCAGGGGGGGGCTGTACAAGAGACCCAGTACTTC. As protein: CASSQGGAVQETQYF.

The CDR3 DNA sequence: TGTGCCAGCAGCCCGGGGGGTGGGGGAGCTGGCACAGATACGCAGTATTTT. As protein: CASSPGGGGAGTDTQYF. This chain uses TRBV7-9 with TRBJ2-3; 7 bases map to TRBD2. J gave up 1 base and V 5 bases, and 12 bases lay outside the gene matches. The germline gives CDR1 SEHNR, CDR2 FQNEAQ (reference sequence). The CDR3 contains 17 residues.

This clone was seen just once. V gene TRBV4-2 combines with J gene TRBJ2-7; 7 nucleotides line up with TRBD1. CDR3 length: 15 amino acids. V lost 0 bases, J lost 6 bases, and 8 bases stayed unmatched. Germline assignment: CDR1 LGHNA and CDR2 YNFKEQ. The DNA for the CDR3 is TGTGCCAGCAGCCAAGATAACAGGGGAATAGCCGAGCAGTACTTC. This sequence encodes CASSQDNRGIAEQYF.

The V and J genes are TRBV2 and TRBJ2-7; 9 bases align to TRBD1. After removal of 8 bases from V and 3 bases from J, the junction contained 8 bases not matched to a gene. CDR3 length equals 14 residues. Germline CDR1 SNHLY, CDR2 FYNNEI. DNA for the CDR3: TGTGCCAGCGAGGGTCGGACAGGGGACTACGAGCAGTACTTC. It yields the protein CASEGRTGDYEQYF.

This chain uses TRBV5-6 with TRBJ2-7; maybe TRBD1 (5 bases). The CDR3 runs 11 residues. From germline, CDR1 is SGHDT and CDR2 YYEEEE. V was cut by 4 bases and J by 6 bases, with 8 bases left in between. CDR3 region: CASSEQGEQYF. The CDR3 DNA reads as TGTGCCAGCAGCGAGCAGGGCGAGCAGTACTTC.

The DNA of the CDR3 is TGTGCCAGCAGACAGGGGGCTTCCTCCTACGAGCAGTACTTC. Translation gives CASRQGASSYEQYF. The chain joins TRBV6-5 to TRBJ2-7; 9 nucleotides agree with TRBD1. Trimming at V came to 6 bases and at J to 0 bases, leaving 3 bases not matched to a gene. The CDR3 extends over 14 amino acids. The germline gives CDR1 MNHEY, CDR2 SVGAGI.

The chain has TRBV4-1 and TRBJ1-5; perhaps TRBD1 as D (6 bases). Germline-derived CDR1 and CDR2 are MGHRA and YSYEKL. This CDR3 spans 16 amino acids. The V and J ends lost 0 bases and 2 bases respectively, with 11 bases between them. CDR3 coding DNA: TGCGCCAGCAGCCAAGACCGGGACACCCGCAATCAGCCCCAGCATTTT. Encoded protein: CASSQDRDTRNQPQHF.

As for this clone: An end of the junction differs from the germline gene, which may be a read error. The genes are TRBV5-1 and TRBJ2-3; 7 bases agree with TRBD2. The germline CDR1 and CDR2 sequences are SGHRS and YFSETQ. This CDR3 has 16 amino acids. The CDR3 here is CASGLGEGPGADTQYF. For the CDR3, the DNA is TGCGCCAGCGGCTTAGGGGAGGGCCCTGGGGCAGATACGCAGTATTTT.

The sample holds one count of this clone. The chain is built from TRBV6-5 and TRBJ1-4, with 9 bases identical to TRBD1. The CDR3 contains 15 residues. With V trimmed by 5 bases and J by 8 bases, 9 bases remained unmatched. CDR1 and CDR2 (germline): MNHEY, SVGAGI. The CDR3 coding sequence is TGTGCCAGCAGTCACGCGGGGACAGGGATAGAAAAACTGTTTTTT. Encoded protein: CASSHAGTGIEKLFF.

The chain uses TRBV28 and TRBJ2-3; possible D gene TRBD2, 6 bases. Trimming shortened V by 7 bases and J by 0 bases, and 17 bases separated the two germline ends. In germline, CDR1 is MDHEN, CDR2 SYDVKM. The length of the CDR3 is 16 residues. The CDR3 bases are TGTGCCAGCACCCTCGGAGGGGTGACGAGCACAGATACGCAGTATTTT. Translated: CASTLGGVTSTDTQYF.

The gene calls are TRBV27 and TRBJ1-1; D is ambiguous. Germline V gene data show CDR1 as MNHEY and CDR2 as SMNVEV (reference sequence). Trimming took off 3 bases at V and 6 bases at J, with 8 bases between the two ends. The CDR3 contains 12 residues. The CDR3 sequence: CASSFGGAEAFF. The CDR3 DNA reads TGTGCCAGCAGTTTTGGTGGCGCTGAAGCTTTCTTT.

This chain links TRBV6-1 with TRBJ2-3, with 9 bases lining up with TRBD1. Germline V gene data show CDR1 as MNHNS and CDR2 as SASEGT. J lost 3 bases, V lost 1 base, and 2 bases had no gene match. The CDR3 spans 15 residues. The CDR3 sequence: CASSEGTGETDTQYF. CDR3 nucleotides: TGTGCCAGCAGTGAAGGGACAGGGGAGACAGATACGCAGTATTTT.

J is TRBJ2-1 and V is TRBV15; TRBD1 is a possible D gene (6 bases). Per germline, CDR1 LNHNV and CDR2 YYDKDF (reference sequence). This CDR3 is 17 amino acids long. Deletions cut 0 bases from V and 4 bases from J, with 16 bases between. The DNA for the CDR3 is TGTGCCACCAGCAGAGATCGGACAGAGTCCTTTTACAATGAGCAGTTCTTC. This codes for CATSRDRTESFYNEQFF.

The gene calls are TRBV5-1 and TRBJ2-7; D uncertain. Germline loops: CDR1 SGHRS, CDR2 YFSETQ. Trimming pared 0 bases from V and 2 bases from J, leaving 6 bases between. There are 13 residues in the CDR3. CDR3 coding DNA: TGCGCCAGCAGCTTGGCAGCAGCCTACGAGCAGTACTTC. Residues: CASSLAAAYEQYF. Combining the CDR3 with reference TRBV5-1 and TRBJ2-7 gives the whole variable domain KAGVTQTPRYLIKTRGQQVTLSCSPISGHRSVSWYQQTPGQGLQFLFEYFSETQRNKGNFPGRFSGRQFSNSRSEMNVSTLELGDSALYLCASSLAAAYEQYFGPGTRLTVT.

The CDR3 protein is CASSYGQTTQYF. DNA for the CDR3: TGTGCCAGCAGCTATGGACAGACTACGCAGTATTTT. The J gene is TRBJ2-3, the V gene TRBV5-4, with D possibly TRBD1 on 6 matching bases. Per the germline V gene, CDR1 is SGHNT and CDR2 is YYREEE (reference sequence). The CDR3 contains 12 residues. V was shortened by 3 bases and J by 8 bases, with 10 bases between the two germline ends.

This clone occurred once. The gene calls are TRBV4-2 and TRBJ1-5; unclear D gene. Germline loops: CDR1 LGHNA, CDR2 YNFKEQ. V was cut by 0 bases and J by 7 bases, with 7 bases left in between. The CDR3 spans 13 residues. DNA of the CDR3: TGTGCCAGCAGCCAAGACCCCCGGCAGCCCCAGCATTTT. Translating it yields CASSQDPRQPQHF.

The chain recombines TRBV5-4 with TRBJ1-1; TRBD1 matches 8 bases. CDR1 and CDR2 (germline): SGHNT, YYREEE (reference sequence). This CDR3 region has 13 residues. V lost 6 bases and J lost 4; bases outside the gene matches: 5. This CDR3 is CASKVQGGTEAFF. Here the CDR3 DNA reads TGTGCCAGCAAGGTACAGGGGGGCACTGAAGCTTTCTTT.

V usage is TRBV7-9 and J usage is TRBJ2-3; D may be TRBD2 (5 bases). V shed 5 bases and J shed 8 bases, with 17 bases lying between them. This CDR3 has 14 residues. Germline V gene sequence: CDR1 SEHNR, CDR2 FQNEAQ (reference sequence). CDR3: CASSPEGRGITQYF. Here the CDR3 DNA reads TGTGCCAGCAGCCCCGAGGGTAGAGGGATTACGCAGTATTTT.